The T cell receptor beta chain under discussion was sequenced for a study of OX40 agonist ivuxolimab in advanced cancers. As for the study in general: Partial responses were seen in three patients, one with hepatocellular carcinoma and two with cutaneous melanoma.

Sampling times: baseline, cycle 4 day 1, cycle 7 day 1. This table comes from immunoSEQ multiplex PCR, and its TCRdb copy is limited to in-frame clones, with some not included. The sample has around 60,000 clones, roughly 89% seen once. As to this clone: Its target is not known.

Germline V CDR1 and CDR2: DFQATT, SNEGSKA (reference sequence). The V and J ends lost 0 bases and 8 bases respectively, with 7 bases between them. The CDR3 runs 11 residues. Overall study findings and caveats: In the 0.1-3.0 mg/kg groups, partial responders showed among the lowest expansion. Some of the nonresponding patients also showed low levels of normalized T-cell clonal expansion.

The gene calls are TRBV20-1 and TRBJ1-2; no clear D. The origin of this receptor is an adult with an advanced solid tumor such as melanoma, head and neck, liver or kidney cancer. The sequencing here drew on CD4+ or CD8+ T cells sorted from blood, taken in a trial of the OX40 agonist ivuxolimab. CDR3 amino acids: CSARDLVGYTF. CDR3 coding DNA: TGCAGTGCTAGAGATCTCGTCGGCTACACCTTC.